The following is a T cell receptor (beta chain) sequence with its context. This sample also contains other DNA sequences that code for the same CDR3. The data are from a study of blood T cell repertoires in COVID-19. Per the germline V gene, CDR1 is SGHTA and CDR2 is FQGNSA. The CDR3 covers 15 residues. The V and J ends lost 3 bases and 0 bases, in that order; junction bases with no gene match: 2. Sequencing was performed with immunoSEQ multiplex PCR; in TCRdb, only in-frame clones are kept and a portion is missing. The profile shows 150,000 to 200,000 clones, approximately 86% of them singletons. Sequencing used PBMCs or T cells enriched from blood (not recorded which). The TCR sequence derives from a woman aged 55-75 years with acute COVID-19. The chain has TRBV7-2 and TRBJ2-1; 7 positions agree with TRBD2. The CDR3 reads CASSLGGGSYNEQFF. The CDR3 DNA reads TGTGCCAGCAGCTTGGGGGGGGGCTCCTACAATGAGCAGTTCTTC.